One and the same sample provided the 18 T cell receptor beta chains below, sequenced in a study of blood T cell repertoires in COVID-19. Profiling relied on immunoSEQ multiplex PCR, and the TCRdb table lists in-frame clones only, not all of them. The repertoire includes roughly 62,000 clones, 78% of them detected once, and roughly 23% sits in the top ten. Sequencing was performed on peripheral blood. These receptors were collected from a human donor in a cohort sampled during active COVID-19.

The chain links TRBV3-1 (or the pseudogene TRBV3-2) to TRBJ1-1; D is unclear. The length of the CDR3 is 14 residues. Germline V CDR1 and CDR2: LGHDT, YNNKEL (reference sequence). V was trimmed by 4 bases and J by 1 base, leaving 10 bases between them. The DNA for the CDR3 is TGTGCCAGCAGCCCTTTGGAGGGGAACACTGAAGCTTTCTTT. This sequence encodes CASSPLEGNTEAFF.

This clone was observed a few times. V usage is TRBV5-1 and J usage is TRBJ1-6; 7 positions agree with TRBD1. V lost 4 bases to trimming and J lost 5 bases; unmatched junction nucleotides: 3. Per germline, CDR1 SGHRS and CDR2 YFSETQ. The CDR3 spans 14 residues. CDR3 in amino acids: CASSEDRNNSPLHF. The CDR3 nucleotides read TGCGCCAGCAGCGAGGACAGGAATAATTCACCCCTCCACTTT.

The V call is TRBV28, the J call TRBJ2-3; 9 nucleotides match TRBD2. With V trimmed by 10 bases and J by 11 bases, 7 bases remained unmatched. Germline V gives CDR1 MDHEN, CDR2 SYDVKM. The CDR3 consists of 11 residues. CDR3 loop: CAIMREGRQYF. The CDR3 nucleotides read TGTGCCATTATGCGGGAGGGGAGGCAGTATTTT.

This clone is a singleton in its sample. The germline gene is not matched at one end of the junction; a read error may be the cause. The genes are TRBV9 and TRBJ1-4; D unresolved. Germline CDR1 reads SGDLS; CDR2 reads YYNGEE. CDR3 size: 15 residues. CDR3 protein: CASSVGVRSKEKLFF. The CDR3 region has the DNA TGTGCCAGCAGCGTAGGCGTCCGATCTAAAGAAAAACTGTTTTTT. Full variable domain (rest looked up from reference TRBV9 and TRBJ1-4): DSGVTQTPKHLITATGQRVTLRCSPRSGDLSVYWYQQSLDQGLQFLIQYYNGEERAKGNILERFSAQQFPDLHSELNLSSLELGDSALYFCASSVGVRSKEKLFFGSGTQLSVL.

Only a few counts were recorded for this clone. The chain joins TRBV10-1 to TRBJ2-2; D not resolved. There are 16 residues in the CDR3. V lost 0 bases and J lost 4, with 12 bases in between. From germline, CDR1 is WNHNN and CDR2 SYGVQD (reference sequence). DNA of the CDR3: TGCGCCAGCAGTGAGTCCCCTGAAAACGGCACCGGGGAGCTGTTTTTT. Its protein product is CASSESPENGTGELFF.

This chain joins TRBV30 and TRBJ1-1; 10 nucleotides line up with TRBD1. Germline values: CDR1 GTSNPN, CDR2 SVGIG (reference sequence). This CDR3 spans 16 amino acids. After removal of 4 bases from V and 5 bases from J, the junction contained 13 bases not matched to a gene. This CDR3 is CAWTKLRDRGRTEAFF. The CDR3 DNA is TGTGCCTGGACCAAACTCCGGGACAGGGGTAGGACTGAAGCTTTCTTT.

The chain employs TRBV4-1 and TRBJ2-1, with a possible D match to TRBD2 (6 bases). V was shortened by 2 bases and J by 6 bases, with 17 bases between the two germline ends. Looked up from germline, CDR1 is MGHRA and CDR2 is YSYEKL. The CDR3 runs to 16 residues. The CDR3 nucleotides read TGCGCCAGCAGCCAAACAACTAGCCGGGAGTTCAATGAGCAGTTCTTC. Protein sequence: CASSQTTSREFNEQFF.

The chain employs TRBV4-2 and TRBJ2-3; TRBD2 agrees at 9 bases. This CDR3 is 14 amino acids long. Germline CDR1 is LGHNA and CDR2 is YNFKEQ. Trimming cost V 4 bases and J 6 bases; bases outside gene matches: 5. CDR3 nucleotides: TGTGCCAGCAGCCCGGGACTAGCCACGGATACGCAGTATTTT. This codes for CASSPGLATDTQYF.

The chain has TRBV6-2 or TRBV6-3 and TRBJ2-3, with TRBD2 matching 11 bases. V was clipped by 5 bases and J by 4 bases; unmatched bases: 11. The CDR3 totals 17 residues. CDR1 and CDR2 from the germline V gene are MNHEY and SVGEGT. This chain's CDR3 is CASSPTRSGRASDTQYF. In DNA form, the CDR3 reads TGTGCCAGCAGTCCAACCCGTAGCGGGAGGGCCTCAGATACGCAGTATTTT.

DNA of the CDR3: TGTGCCAGCAGCTTAGGGACATTCCCCCGAAGGCGCTATGGCTACACCTTC. Protein sequence: CASSLGTFPRRRYGYTF. The V and J genes are TRBV7-2 and TRBJ1-2; weak D call: TRBD1 (5 bases). From germline, CDR1 is SGHTA and CDR2 FQGNSA. V was trimmed by 1 base and J by 4 bases, leaving 19 bases between them. The CDR3 runs 17 residues.

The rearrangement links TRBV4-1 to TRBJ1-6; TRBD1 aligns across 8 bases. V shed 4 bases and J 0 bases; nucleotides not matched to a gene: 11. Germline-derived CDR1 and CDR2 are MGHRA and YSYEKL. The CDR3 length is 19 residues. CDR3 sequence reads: CASSLQSTGGSSYNSPLHF. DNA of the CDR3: TGCGCCAGCAGCCTTCAGTCCACAGGGGGGAGCTCCTATAATTCACCCCTCCACTTT.

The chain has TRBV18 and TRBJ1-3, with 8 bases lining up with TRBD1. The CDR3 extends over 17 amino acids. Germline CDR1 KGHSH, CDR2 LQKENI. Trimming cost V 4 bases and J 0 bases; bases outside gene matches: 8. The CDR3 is CASSRRTGRNSGNTIYF. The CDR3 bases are TGTGCCAGCTCACGCAGGACAGGGCGGAACTCTGGAAACACCATATATTTT.

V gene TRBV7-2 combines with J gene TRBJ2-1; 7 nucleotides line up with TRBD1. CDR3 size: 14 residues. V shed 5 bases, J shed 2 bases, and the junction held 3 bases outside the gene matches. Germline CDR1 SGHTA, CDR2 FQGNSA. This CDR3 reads CASSPGTAYNEQFF. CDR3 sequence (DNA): TGTGCCAGCAGCCCCGGGACAGCCTACAATGAGCAGTTCTTC.

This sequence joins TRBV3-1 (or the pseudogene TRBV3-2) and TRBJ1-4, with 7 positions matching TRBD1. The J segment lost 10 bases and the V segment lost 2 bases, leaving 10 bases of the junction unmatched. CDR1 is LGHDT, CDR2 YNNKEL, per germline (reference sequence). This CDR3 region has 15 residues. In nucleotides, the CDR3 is TGTGCCAGCAGCCAACTCCGGGACAGCCAGGGAAAACTGTTTTTT. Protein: CASSQLRDSQGKLFF.

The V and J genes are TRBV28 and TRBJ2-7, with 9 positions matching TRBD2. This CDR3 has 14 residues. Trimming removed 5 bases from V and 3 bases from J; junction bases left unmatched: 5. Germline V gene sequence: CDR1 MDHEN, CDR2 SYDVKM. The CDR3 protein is CASSALTSGYEQYF. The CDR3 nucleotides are TGTGCCAGCAGTGCCCTGACTAGCGGCTACGAGCAGTACTTC.

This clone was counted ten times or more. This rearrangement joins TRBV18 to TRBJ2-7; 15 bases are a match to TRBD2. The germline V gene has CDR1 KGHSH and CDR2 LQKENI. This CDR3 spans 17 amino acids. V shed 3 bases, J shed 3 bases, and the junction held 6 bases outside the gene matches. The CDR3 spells CASSPGTSGRRGYEQYF. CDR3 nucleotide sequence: TGTGCCAGCTCACCCGGGACTAGCGGGAGGAGGGGCTACGAGCAGTACTTC.

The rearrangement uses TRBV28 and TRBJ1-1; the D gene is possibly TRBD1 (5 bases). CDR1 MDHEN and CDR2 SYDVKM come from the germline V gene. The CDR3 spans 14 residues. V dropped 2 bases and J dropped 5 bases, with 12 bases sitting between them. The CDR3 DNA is TGTGCCAGCAGTTTACAGGGTGAGGTTACTGAAGCTTTCTTT. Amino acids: CASSLQGEVTEAFF. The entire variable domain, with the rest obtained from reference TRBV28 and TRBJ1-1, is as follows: DVKVTQSSRYLVKRTGEKVFLECVQDMDHENMFWYRQDPGLGLRLIYFSYDVKMKEKGDIPEGYSVSREKKERFSLILESASTNQTSMYLCASSLQGEVTEAFFGQGTRLTVV.

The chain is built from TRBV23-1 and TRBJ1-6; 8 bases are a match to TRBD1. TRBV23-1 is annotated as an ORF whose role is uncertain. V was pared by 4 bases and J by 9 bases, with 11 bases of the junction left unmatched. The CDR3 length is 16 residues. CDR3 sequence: CASSRQGSLRSSPLHF. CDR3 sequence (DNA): TGCGCCAGCAGTCGACAGGGGTCTTTACGAAGTTCACCCCTCCACTTT.